This T cell receptor beta chain was identified during a study of cytomegalovirus exposure and HLA in healthy donors. About the research overall: The study's early data release held about 85 million unique TCRs from HLA-typed donors.

The length of the CDR3 is 14 residues. V shed 4 bases and J shed 7 bases, with 17 bases lying between them. The germline gives CDR1 SGHDT, CDR2 YYEEEE. Use of 60 Vbeta and 13 Jbeta primers characterized the PCR. Sequenced by immunoSEQ multiplex PCR; TCRdb stores in-frame clones only, minus some. Its clone listing holds some 39,000 clones. The sample was PBMCs. This TCR derives from a man aged 25 to 40 in good health and CMV-seronegative. This rearrangement joins TRBV5-6 to TRBJ1-2, with D perhaps TRBD1 (5 bases). Here the CDR3 DNA reads TGTGCCAGCAGCCCAGGGACTCCCGGGGCTGGCTACACCTTC. It codes for CASSPGTPGAGYTF.